These 2 T cell receptor beta chains were sequenced from one sample in a study of cytomegalovirus exposure and HLA in healthy donors. The study ran its PCR with 60 Vbeta and 13 Jbeta primers. Assay used: immunoSEQ multiplex PCR; TCRdb lists only in-frame clones, some missing. The specimen's table records 35,000 to 45,000 clones. Sequences were obtained from PBMCs. The receptors shown here come from a male donor in good health and CMV-seronegative.

V gene TRBV7-9 combines with J gene TRBJ1-1; 7 bases fit TRBD1. CDR1 and CDR2 (germline): SEHNR, FQNEAQ (reference sequence). Germline trimming cut 0 bases from V and 0 bases from J; bases unmatched to any gene: 7. The CDR3 is 17 amino acids. CDR3: CASSLAPATGLNTEAFF. The DNA of the CDR3 is TGTGCCAGCAGCTTAGCTCCCGCGACAGGGCTGAACACTGAAGCTTTCTTT.

The chain has TRBV19 and TRBJ1-3; D ambiguous. V was shortened by 7 bases and J by 3 bases, with 16 bases between the two germline ends. This CDR3 has 15 amino acids. Looked up from germline, CDR1 is LNHDA and CDR2 is SQIVND (reference sequence). The CDR3 spells CASTPQRRIGNTIYF. The CDR3 DNA reads TGTGCCAGTACCCCTCAGAGGAGGATTGGAAACACCATATATTTT.